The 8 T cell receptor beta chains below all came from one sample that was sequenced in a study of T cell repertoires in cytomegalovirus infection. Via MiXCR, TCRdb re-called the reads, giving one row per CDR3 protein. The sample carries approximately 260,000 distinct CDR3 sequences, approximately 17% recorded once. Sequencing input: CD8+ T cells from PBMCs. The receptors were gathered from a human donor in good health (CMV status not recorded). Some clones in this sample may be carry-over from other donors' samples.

This CDR3 is CASSDSRSSTDTQYF. The DNA for the CDR3 is TGTGCCAGCAGTGACAGCCGATCTAGCACAGATACGCAGTATTTT. The genes are TRBV12-3 or TRBV12-4 and TRBJ2-3, with D possibly TRBD1 on 5 matching bases. There are 15 residues in the CDR3. Trimming removed 5 bases from V and 0 bases from J, with 12 bases in between.

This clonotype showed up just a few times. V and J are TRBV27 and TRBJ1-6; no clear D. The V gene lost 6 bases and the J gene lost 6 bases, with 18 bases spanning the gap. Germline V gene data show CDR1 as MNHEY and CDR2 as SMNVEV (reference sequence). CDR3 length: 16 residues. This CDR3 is CASSLTALSRNSPLHF. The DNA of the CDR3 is TGTGCCAGCAGCCTAACAGCTCTCAGTCGTAATTCACCCCTCCACTTT.

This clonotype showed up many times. DNA for the CDR3: TGTGCCAGCAGTTTAGGCGGGGTGAACACCGGGGAGCTGTTTTTT. This translates into CASSLGGVNTGELFF. V is TRBV28 and J is TRBJ2-2, with D possibly being TRBD2 (6 bases). The CDR3 has 15 amino acids. The germline gives CDR1 MDHEN, CDR2 SYDVKM. V gave up 2 bases and J gave up 1 base, with 8 bases separating them.

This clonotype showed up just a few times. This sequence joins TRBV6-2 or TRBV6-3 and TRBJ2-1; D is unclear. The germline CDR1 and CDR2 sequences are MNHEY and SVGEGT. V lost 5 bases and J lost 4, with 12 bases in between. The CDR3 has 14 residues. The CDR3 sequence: CASSPPGRYNEQFF. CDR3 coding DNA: TGTGCCAGCAGTCCCCCCGGCAGGTACAATGAGCAGTTCTTC.

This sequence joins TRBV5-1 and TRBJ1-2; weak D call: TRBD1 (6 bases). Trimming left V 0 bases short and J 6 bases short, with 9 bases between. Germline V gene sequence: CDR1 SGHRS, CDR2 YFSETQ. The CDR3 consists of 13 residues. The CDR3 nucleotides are TGCGCCAGCAGCTTGGCTGGGGGGCATGGCTACACCTTC. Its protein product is CASSLAGGHGYTF.

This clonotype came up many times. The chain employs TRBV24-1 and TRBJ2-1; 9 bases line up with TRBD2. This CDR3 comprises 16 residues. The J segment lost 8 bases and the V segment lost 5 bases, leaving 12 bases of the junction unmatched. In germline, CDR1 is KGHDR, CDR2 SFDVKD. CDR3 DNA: TGTGCCACCAGTGGGGCTTCGGGACTAGCCTTTGATGAGCAGTTCTTC. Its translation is CATSGASGLAFDEQFF.

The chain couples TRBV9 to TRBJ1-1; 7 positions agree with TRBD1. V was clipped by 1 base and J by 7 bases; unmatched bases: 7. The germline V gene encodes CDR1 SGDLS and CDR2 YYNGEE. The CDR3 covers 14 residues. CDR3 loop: CASSVPVQGGEAFF. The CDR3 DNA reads TGTGCCAGCAGCGTACCCGTTCAGGGGGGTGAAGCTTTCTTT.

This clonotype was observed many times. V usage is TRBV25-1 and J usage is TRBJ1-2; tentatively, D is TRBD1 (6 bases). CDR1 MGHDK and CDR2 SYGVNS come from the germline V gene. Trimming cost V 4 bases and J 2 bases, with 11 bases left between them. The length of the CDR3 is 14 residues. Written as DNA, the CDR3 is TGTGCCAGCAGTGGCAGACAGGCGAACTATGGCTACACCTTC. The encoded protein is CASSGRQANYGYTF.